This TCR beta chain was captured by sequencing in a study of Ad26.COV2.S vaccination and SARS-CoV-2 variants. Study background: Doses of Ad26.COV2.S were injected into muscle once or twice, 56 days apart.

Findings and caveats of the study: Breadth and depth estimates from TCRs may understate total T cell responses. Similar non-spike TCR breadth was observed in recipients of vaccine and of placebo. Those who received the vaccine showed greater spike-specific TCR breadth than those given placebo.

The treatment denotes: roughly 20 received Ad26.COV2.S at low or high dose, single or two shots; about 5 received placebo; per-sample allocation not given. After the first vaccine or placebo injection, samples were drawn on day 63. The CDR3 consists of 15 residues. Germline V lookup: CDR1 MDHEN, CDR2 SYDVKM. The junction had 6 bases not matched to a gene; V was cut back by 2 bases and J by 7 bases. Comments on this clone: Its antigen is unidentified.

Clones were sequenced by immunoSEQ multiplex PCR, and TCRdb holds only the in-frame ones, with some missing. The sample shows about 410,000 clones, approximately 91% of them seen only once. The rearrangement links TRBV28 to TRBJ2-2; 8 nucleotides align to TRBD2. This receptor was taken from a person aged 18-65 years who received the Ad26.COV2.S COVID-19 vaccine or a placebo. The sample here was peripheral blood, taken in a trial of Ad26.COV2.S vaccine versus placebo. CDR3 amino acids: CASSLPAGEVGELFF. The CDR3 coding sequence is TGTGCCAGCAGTTTACCAGCGGGAGAGGTCGGGGAGCTGTTTTTT. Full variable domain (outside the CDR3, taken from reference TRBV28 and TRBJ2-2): DVKVTQSSRYLVKRTGEKVFLECVQDMDHENMFWYRQDPGLGLRLIYFSYDVKMKEKGDIPEGYSVSREKKERFSLILESASTNQTSMYLCASSLPAGEVGELFFGEGSRLTVL.